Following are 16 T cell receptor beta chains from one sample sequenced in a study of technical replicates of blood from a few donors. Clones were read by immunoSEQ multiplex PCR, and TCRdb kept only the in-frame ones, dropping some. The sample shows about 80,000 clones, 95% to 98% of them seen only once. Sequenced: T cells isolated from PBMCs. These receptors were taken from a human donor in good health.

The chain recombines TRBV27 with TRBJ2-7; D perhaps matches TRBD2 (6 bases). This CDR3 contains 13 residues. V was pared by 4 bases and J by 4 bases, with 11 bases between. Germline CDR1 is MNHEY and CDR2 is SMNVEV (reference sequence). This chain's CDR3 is CASSWDSRYEQYF. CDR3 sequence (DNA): TGTGCCAGCAGTTGGGACTCCCGATACGAGCAGTACTTC.

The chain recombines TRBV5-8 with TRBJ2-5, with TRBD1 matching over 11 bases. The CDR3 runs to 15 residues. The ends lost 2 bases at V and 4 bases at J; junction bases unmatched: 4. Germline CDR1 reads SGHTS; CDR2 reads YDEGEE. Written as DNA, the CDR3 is TGTGCCAGCAGCTTTGGGACAGGGGGGTCAGAGACCCAGTACTTC. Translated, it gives CASSFGTGGSETQYF. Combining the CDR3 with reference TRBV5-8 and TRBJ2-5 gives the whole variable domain EAGVTQSPTHLIKTRGQQATLRCSPISGHTSVYWYQQALGLGLQFLLWYDEGEERNRGNFPPRFSGRQFPNYSSELNVNALELEDSALYLCASSFGTGGSETQYFGPGTRLLVL.

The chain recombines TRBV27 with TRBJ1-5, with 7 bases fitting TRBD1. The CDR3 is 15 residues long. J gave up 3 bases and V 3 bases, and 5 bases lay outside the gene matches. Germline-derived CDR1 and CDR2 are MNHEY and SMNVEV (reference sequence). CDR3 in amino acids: CASSFSQGYNQPQHF. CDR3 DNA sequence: TGTGCCAGCAGTTTTTCACAGGGGTACAATCAGCCCCAGCATTTT.

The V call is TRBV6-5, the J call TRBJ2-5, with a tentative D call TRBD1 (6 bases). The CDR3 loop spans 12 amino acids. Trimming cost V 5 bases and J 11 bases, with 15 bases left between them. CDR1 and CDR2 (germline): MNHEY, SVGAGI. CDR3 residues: CASSQQGWEQYF. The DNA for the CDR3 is TGTGCCAGCAGTCAGCAGGGGTGGGAGCAGTACTTC.

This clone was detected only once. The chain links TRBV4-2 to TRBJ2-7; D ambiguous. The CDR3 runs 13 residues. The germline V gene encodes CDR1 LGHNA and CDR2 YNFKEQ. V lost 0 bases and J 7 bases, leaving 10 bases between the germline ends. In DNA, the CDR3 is TGTGCCAGCAGCCAAGATCCAGGCAGGGAGCAGTACTTC. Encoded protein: CASSQDPGREQYF.

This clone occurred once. The DNA of the CDR3 is TGCGCCAGCAGCCACACCGCACAGGGCCAAGAGACCCAGTACTTC. Protein sequence: CASSHTAQGQETQYF. V is TRBV5-1 and J is TRBJ2-5, with D possibly being TRBD1 (6 bases). The V gene's germline CDR1 is SGHRS and CDR2 YFSETQ. V was pared by 4 bases and J by 1 base, with 14 bases between. This CDR3 is built from 15 residues. The full variable domain, in which reference TRBV5-1 and TRBJ2-5 provide the parts outside the CDR3, is KAGVTQTPRYLIKTRGQQVTLSCSPISGHRSVSWYQQTPGQGLQFLFEYFSETQRNKGNFPGRFSGRQFSNSRSEMNVSTLELGDSALYLCASSHTAQGQETQYFGPGTRLLVL.

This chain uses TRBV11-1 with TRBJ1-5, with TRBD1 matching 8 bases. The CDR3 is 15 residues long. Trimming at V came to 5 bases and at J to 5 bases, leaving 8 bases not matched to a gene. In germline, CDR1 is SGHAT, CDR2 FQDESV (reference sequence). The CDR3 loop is CASSTLDRGHQPQHF. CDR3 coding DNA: TGTGCCAGCAGCACGCTCGACAGGGGTCATCAGCCCCAGCATTTT.

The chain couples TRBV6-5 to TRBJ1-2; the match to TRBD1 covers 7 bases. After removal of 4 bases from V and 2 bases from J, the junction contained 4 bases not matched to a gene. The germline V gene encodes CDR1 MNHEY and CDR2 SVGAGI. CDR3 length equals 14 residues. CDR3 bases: TGTGCCAGCAGTTCCCGGACAGGCAACTATGGCTACACCTTC. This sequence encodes CASSSRTGNYGYTF.

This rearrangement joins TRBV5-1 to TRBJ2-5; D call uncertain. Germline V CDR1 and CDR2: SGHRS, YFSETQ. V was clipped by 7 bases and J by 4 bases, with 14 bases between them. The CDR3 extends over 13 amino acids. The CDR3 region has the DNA TGCGCCAGCGCGCTGCGGAAACTAGAGACCCAGTACTTC. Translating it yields CASALRKLETQYF.

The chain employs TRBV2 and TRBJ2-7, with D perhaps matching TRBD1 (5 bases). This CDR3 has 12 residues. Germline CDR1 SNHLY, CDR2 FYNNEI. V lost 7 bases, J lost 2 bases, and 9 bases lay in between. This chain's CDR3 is CASMTDTYEQYF. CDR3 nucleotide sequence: TGTGCCAGCATGACAGACACCTACGAGCAGTACTTC. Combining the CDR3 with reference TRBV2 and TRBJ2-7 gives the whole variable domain EPEVTQTPSHQVTQMGQEVILRCVPISNHLYFYWYRQILGQKVEFLVSFYNNEISEKSEIFDDQFSVERPDGSNFTLKIRSTKLEDSAMYFCASMTDTYEQYFGPGTRLTVT.

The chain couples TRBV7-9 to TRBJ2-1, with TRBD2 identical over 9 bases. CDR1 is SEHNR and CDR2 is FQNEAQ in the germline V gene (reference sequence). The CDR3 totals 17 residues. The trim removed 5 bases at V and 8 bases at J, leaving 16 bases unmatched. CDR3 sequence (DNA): TGTGCCAGCAGCCCTCGAGGGGGGCGGGAGGGCTATGATGAGCAGTTCTTC. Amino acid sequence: CASSPRGGREGYDEQFF.

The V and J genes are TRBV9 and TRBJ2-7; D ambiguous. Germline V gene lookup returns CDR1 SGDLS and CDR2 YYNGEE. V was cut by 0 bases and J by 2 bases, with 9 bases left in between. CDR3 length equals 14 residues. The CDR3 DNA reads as TGTGCCAGCAGCGTAGATTACGAGCCCTACGAGCAGTACTTC. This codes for CASSVDYEPYEQYF.

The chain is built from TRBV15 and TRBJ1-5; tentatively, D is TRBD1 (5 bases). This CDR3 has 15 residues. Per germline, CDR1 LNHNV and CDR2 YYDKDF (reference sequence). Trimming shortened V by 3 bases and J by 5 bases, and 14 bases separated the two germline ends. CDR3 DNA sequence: TGTGCCACCAGCAGTCGAACAGGACCCTATCAGCCCCAGCATTTT. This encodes CATSSRTGPYQPQHF. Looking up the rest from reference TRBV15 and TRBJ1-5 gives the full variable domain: DAMVIQNPRYQVTQFGKPVTLSCSQTLNHNVMYWYQQKSSQAPKLLFHYYDKDFNNEADTPDNFQSRRPNTSFCFLDIRSPGLGDTAMYLCATSSRTGPYQPQHFGDGTRLSIL.

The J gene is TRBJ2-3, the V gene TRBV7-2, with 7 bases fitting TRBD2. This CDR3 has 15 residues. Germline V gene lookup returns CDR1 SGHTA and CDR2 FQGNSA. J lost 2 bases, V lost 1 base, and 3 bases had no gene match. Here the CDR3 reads CASSLGLADTDTQYF. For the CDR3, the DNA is TGTGCCAGCAGCTTAGGCCTAGCGGACACAGATACGCAGTATTTT.

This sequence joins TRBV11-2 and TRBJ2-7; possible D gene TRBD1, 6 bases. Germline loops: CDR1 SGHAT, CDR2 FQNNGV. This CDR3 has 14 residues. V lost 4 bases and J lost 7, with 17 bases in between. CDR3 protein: CASSSQGPPGEQYF. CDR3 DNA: TGTGCCAGCAGCTCGCAGGGGCCCCCCGGAGAGCAGTACTTC.

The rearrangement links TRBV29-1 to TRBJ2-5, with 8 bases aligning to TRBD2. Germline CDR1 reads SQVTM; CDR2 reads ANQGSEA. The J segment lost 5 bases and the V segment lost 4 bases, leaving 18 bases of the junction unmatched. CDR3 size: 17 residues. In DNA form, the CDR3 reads TGCAGCGTTGTATTGCGGGAGGCATCCGAGGGGTGGGAGACCCAGTACTTC. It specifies CSVVLREASEGWETQYF.